Below, 21 T cell receptor beta chains from the same sample are listed, as sequenced in a study of T cells after yellow fever vaccination. MiXCR, applied by TCRdb to the 5' RACE reads, yields one record per CDR3 protein. The sample lists 250,000 to 300,000 distinct CDR3 sequences; 5.2% were seen once. The source material was CD4+ T cells sorted from PBMCs, sampled on the day of the yellow fever booster vaccination. The receptors come from a man younger than 30 who received the YFV17D yellow fever vaccine.

This clonotype was observed a handful of times. The rearrangement links TRBV5-6 to TRBJ1-1, with D tentatively TRBD1 (6 bases). This CDR3 is 14 amino acids long. With 1 base removed from V and 5 bases from J, the gap between germline ends came to 12 bases. CDR1 and CDR2 from the germline V gene are SGHDT and YYEEEE. The CDR3 nucleotides are TGTGCCAGCAGCTTGCTGCAGGGGTGGACTGAAGCTTTCTTT. This encodes CASSLLQGWTEAFF.

This clonotype came up a few times. V and J are TRBV20-1 and TRBJ2-2; 8 nucleotides align to TRBD2. CDR1 is DFQATT, CDR2 SNEGSKA, per germline (reference sequence). This CDR3 has 15 residues. V shed 6 bases, J shed 3 bases, and the junction held 9 bases outside the gene matches. CDR3 protein: CSARGALLDTGELFF. CDR3 nucleotide sequence: TGCAGTGCGCGGGGGGCTCTTTTGGACACCGGGGAGCTGTTTTTT.

This chain joins TRBV4-1 and TRBJ1-5; D gene uncertain. In germline, CDR1 is MGHRA, CDR2 YSYEKL. This CDR3 has 15 residues. The V end was cut by 4 bases, the J end by 2 bases, with 12 bases between. The CDR3 reads CASSPRPWGNQPQHF. DNA of the CDR3: TGCGCCAGCAGCCCCCGTCCTTGGGGCAATCAGCCCCAGCATTTT.

In this sample, this clonotype turned up a few times. The CDR3 nucleotides are TGTGCCAGCAGCCAAGTCCAGGGCACCACTGAAGCTTTCTTT. Amino acid sequence: CASSQVQGTTEAFF. J is TRBJ1-1 and V is TRBV3-1; D may be TRBD1 (5 bases). Deletions cut 1 base from V and 4 bases from J, with 10 bases between. This CDR3 region has 14 residues. CDR1 and CDR2 (germline): LGHDT, YNNKEL (reference sequence).

This clonotype was seen repeatedly, ten times or more. The V and J genes are TRBV4-1 and TRBJ1-5; 9 positions agree with TRBD1. CDR1 is MGHRA and CDR2 is YSYEKL in the germline V gene. The CDR3 is 15 amino acids. Trimming removed 4 bases from V and 1 base from J; junction bases left unmatched: 2. Here the CDR3 reads CASSRDRGSNQPQHF. The DNA of the CDR3 is TGCGCCAGCAGCCGAGACAGGGGGAGCAATCAGCCCCAGCATTTT.

The V and J genes are TRBV18 and TRBJ2-2; D might be TRBD2 (5 bases). V lost 0 bases and J 6 bases, leaving 11 bases between the germline ends. Germline assignment: CDR1 KGHSH and CDR2 LQKENI. This CDR3 has 15 residues. The CDR3 coding sequence is TGTGCCAGCTCACCACCGTCGGGGTCCGCCGGGGAGCTGTTTTTT. As protein: CASSPPSGSAGELFF.

The chain couples TRBV30 to TRBJ1-2; TRBD1 might be the D (5 bases). Trimming removed 4 bases at V and 4 bases at J, with 19 bases between. Germline CDR1 reads GTSNPN; CDR2 reads SVGIG (reference sequence). The CDR3 spans 15 residues. The CDR3 protein is CAWTTMGLPGYGYTF. In DNA form, the CDR3 reads TGTGCCTGGACTACCATGGGGCTACCCGGCTATGGCTACACCTTC. Based on the CDR3 plus reference TRBV30 and TRBJ1-2, the full variable domain is SQTIHQWPATLVQPVGSPLSLECTVEGTSNPNLYWYRQAAGRGLQLLFYSVGIGQISSEVPQNLSASRPQDRQFILSSKKLLLSDSGFYLCAWTTMGLPGYGYTFGSGTRLTVV.

The CDR3 is CASSLEGARNSPLHF. Here the CDR3 DNA reads TGCGCCAGCAGCTTGGAGGGGGCCAGAAATTCACCCCTCCACTTT. The rearrangement joins TRBV5-1 to TRBJ1-6, with 7 bases that match TRBD1. Germline V gene data show CDR1 as SGHRS and CDR2 as YFSETQ. The CDR3 has 15 amino acids. The J segment lost 7 bases and the V segment lost 0 bases, leaving 4 bases of the junction unmatched.

V is TRBV2 and J is TRBJ2-7; D is ambiguous. V was clipped by 4 bases and J by 6 bases, with 7 bases between them. The CDR3 has 11 residues. Germline-derived CDR1 and CDR2 are SNHLY and FYNNEI. The CDR3 loop reads CASSGRGEQYF. The CDR3 DNA sequence: TGTGCCAGCAGTGGCCGCGGCGAGCAGTACTTC. Drawing the rest from reference TRBV2 and TRBJ2-7, the complete variable domain is EPEVTQTPSHQVTQMGQEVILRCVPISNHLYFYWYRQILGQKVEFLVSFYNNEISEKSEIFDDQFSVERPDGSNFTLKIRSTKLEDSAMYFCASSGRGEQYFGPGTRLTVT.

This clonotype has a count of ten or more. V and J are TRBV20-1 and TRBJ1-5; D is possibly TRBD1 (6 bases). Germline-derived CDR1 and CDR2 are DFQATT and SNEGSKA (reference sequence). CDR3 length equals 13 residues. V dropped 1 base and J dropped 4 bases, with 8 bases sitting between them. The CDR3: CSARGTENQPQHF. Written as DNA, the CDR3 is TGCAGTGCTAGAGGGACAGAAAATCAGCCCCAGCATTTT.

The chain uses TRBV18 and TRBJ2-5; D gene uncertain. CDR3 length: 12 amino acids. The germline V gene has CDR1 KGHSH and CDR2 LQKENI. V lost 0 bases, J lost 3 bases, and 2 bases lay in between. CDR3 sequence: CASSPPEETQYF. The CDR3 DNA reads as TGTGCCAGCTCACCACCCGAAGAGACCCAGTACTTC.

The chain recombines TRBV29-1 with TRBJ1-1; 7 bases align to TRBD1. The length of the CDR3 is 13 residues. Germline values: CDR1 SQVTM, CDR2 ANQGSEA. V shed 7 bases, J shed 2 bases, and the junction held 7 bases outside the gene matches. In DNA, the CDR3 is TGCAGCGCGTGGGGACAGCTCAACACTGAAGCTTTCTTT. This gives the protein CSAWGQLNTEAFF.

The gene calls are TRBV29-1 and TRBJ1-1; D is uncertain. V lost 8 bases and J lost 8, with 21 bases in between. CDR1 is SQVTM, CDR2 ANQGSEA, per germline. This CDR3 region has 13 residues. CDR3 protein: CSFTVRGLGEAFF. In nucleotides, the CDR3 is TGCAGCTTTACCGTCAGAGGCCTGGGCGAAGCTTTCTTT.

The chain links TRBV5-1 to TRBJ2-3; possibly TRBD1 for D (6 bases). V was shortened by 0 bases and J by 2 bases, with 10 bases between the two germline ends. The CDR3 consists of 15 residues. Germline-derived CDR1 and CDR2 are SGHRS and YFSETQ. The CDR3 protein is CASSLARDNTDTQYF. CDR3 DNA sequence: TGCGCCAGCAGCTTGGCCCGGGACAACACAGATACGCAGTATTTT.

The rearrangement links TRBV6-1 to TRBJ1-2, with 8 bases fitting TRBD1. Germline assignment: CDR1 MNHNS and CDR2 SASEGT. Unmatched junction bases numbered 4, after V lost 2 bases and J lost 2 bases. CDR3 length: 15 residues. Here the CDR3 reads CASSEPGQANYGYTF. Here the CDR3 DNA reads TGTGCCAGCAGTGAACCGGGACAGGCAAACTATGGCTACACCTTC.

The rearrangement joins TRBV20-1 to TRBJ2-5; D possibly corresponds to TRBD2 (7 bases). Germline V gene lookup returns CDR1 DFQATT and CDR2 SNEGSKA (reference sequence). V was cut by 4 bases and J by 1 base, with 10 bases left in between. The CDR3 covers 13 residues. The CDR3 here is CSAKGGGQETQYF. In nucleotides, the CDR3 is TGCAGTGCTAAAGGGGGGGGCCAAGAGACCCAGTACTTC.

This clonotype was counted between two and nine times. V and J are TRBV18 and TRBJ2-7; D remains ambiguous. The CDR3 is made up of 11 amino acids. Trimming pared 5 bases from V and 6 bases from J, leaving 8 bases between. Germline CDR1 is KGHSH and CDR2 is LQKENI. The DNA for the CDR3 is TGTGCCAGCTCAGCCGCCCTCGAGCAGTACTTC. This encodes CASSAALEQYF.

V is TRBV30 and J is TRBJ1-1; no definite D call. Germline CDR1 GTSNPN, CDR2 SVGIG (reference sequence). This CDR3 has 13 amino acids. Trimming shortened V by 3 bases and J by 0 bases, and 8 bases separated the two germline ends. The CDR3 DNA follows: TGTGCCTGGAGGCGGGAACTGAACACTGAAGCTTTCTTT. Its translation: CAWRRELNTEAFF.

V and J are TRBV5-1 and TRBJ2-7, with unresolved D. Germline loops: CDR1 SGHRS, CDR2 YFSETQ. The CDR3 contains 15 residues. V was pared by 0 bases and J by 3 bases, with 13 bases between. Here the CDR3 DNA reads TGCGCCAGCAGCTTGGCGGTGGGTGGCAGCTACGAGCAGTACTTC. Its translation: CASSLAVGGSYEQYF.

The chain joins TRBV7-6 to TRBJ2-3; possibly TRBD2 for D (5 bases). This CDR3 spans 13 amino acids. The ends were cut back, 5 bases at V and 4 bases at J, with 10 bases in the middle. Germline loops: CDR1 SGHVS, CDR2 FNYEAQ. The CDR3 bases are TGTGCCAGCAGCGGGTGGACTGCAGATACGCAGTATTTT. The encoded protein is CASSGWTADTQYF.

This clonotype was detected ten times or more. CDR3 sequence reads: CASSQGTGPNQPQHF. The CDR3 bases are TGCGCCAGCAGCCAGGGGACAGGGCCCAATCAGCCCCAGCATTTT. The chain uses TRBV4-1 and TRBJ1-5, with 9 bases that match TRBD1. The V gene's germline CDR1 is MGHRA and CDR2 YSYEKL. The CDR3 runs to 15 residues. Germline trimming cut 3 bases from V and 3 bases from J; bases unmatched to any gene: 3.